Listed here is a single T cell receptor beta chain. Then a second PCR, running about 6 to 12 cycles, was carried out with a sample-barcoded 5' primer and a J-beta primer mix. TCRdb re-derived calls from the 5' RACE reads in MiXCR, one entry per CDR3 protein. The sample shows about 560,000 distinct CDR3 sequences, about 26% of them seen only once. The source of the sample is a study of blood T cells in healthy people across ages. This same sample was also taken into another study, of T cells of mothers and their children. That report adds: Per child, about 3 million TCR beta CDR3 reads were obtained, against over 9 million per mother.

Source material: blood. This clonotype originated in a boy under 10 years old in good health.

CDR3 sequence (DNA): TGCAGTGCCCACAAAGCGGGGGGCTATGAGCAGTTCTTC. Amino acids: CSAHKAGGYEQFF. This chain connects TRBV20-1 to TRBJ2-1; 9 positions match TRBD2. CDR1 and CDR2 from the germline V gene are DFQATT and SNEGSKA (reference sequence). CDR3 size: 13 residues. The J segment lost 8 bases and the V segment lost 6 bases, leaving 8 bases of the junction unmatched.